The 29 T cell receptor beta chains below come from one sample, sequenced in a study of blood T cell repertoires in COVID-19. Clones were sequenced by immunoSEQ multiplex PCR, and TCRdb holds only the in-frame ones, with some missing. The repertoire holds approximately 250,000 clones, around 80% seen once, with around 2.5% in the top ten. The source material was peripheral blood. All receptors come from a middle-aged man who had recovered from COVID-19.

The chain has TRBV21-1 and TRBJ1-1. TRBV21-1 is given as a pseudogene. CDR3 size: 12 residues. This CDR3 is CASSNGRLGAFF. As DNA, the CDR3 is TGTGCCAGCAGCAATGGAAGACTGGGAGCTTTCTTT.

V is TRBV9 and J is TRBJ1-2, with 8 bases aligning to TRBD1. The V and J ends lost 3 bases and 7 bases, in that order; junction bases with no gene match: 11. The length of the CDR3 is 15 residues. Germline V gene sequence: CDR1 SGDLS, CDR2 YYNGEE. The CDR3 coding sequence is TGTGCCAGCAGCGCCGGGAGGCAGGGGGCGCTTGGCTACACCTTC. Its translation is CASSAGRQGALGYTF. Supplemented by reference TRBV9 and TRBJ1-2, the full variable domain reads DSGVTQTPKHLITATGQRVTLRCSPRSGDLSVYWYQQSLDQGLQFLIQYYNGEERAKGNILERFSAQQFPDLHSELNLSSLELGDSALYFCASSAGRQGALGYTFGSGTRLTVV.

V gene TRBV11-2 combines with J gene TRBJ1-2; D might be TRBD1 (6 bases). The CDR3 is 15 amino acids. The germline V and J ends were trimmed by 3 bases and 0 bases, with 11 bases remaining between them. CDR1 and CDR2 from the germline V gene are SGHAT and FQNNGV. CDR3 sequence reads: CASSFLTGANYGYTF. In nucleotides, the CDR3 is TGTGCCAGCAGCTTCCTGACAGGAGCTAACTATGGCTACACCTTC. Together with reference TRBV11-2 and TRBJ1-2, the CDR3 gives the full variable domain: EAGVAQSPRYKIIEKRQSVAFWCNPISGHATLYWYQQILGQGPKLLIQFQNNGVVDDSQLPKDRFSAERLKGVDSTLKIQPAKLEDSAVYLCASSFLTGANYGYTFGSGTRLTVV.

The chain recombines TRBV10-3 with TRBJ2-5, with TRBD2 identical over 10 bases. V dropped 3 bases and J dropped 6; count of bases not matched to a gene: 10. The CDR3 is 16 amino acids. Germline CDR1 ENHRY, CDR2 SYGVKD. The CDR3 nucleotides read TGTGCCATCAGTGATCAGCGGGGGGGGGTTATGAAGACCCAGTACTTC. Protein product: CAISDQRGGVMKTQYF.

The chain uses TRBV6-5 and TRBJ2-7; TRBD2 aligns across 10 bases. With 8 bases clipped from V and 4 bases from J, the junction kept 8 bases outside the gene matches. The CDR3 loop spans 14 amino acids. Germline CDR1 reads MNHEY; CDR2 reads SVGAGI. The CDR3 region has the DNA TGTGCCAGCCTACCCTCTAGCGGGAGTTACGAGCAGTACTTC. It yields the protein CASLPSSGSYEQYF.

V usage is TRBV12-3 or TRBV12-4 and J usage is TRBJ2-1, with no clear D. This CDR3 is 11 amino acids long. V gave up 7 bases and J gave up 5 bases, with 6 bases separating them. CDR3 DNA sequence: TGTGCCAGCACCCTTGACAATGAGCAGTTCTTC. This encodes CASTLDNEQFF.

V gene TRBV11-2 combines with J gene TRBJ2-5; 14 nucleotides agree with TRBD2. Trimming removed 3 bases from V and 5 bases from J; junction bases left unmatched: 5. The CDR3 runs to 16 residues. Germline CDR1 is SGHAT and CDR2 is FQNNGV. CDR3 protein: CASSFTGLAGVETQYF. The DNA of the CDR3 is TGTGCCAGCAGCTTCACGGGACTAGCGGGAGTCGAGACCCAGTACTTC.

The chain employs TRBV5-5 and TRBJ1-2, with D perhaps TRBD1 (5 bases). The CDR3 totals 13 residues. V was cut by 1 base and J by 2 bases, with 6 bases left in between. Germline V gene data show CDR1 as SGHKS and CDR2 as YYEKEE (reference sequence). In DNA, the CDR3 is TGTGCCAGCAGCTTGAGACAGAACTATGGCTACACCTTC. Protein sequence: CASSLRQNYGYTF.

The chain employs TRBV3-1 (or the pseudogene TRBV3-2) and TRBJ2-7; a weak D match, TRBD2 (6 bases). The CDR3 is 14 residues long. With 1 base removed from V and 6 bases from J, the gap between germline ends came to 13 bases. Per germline, CDR1 LGHDT and CDR2 YNNKEL (reference sequence). The CDR3 sequence: CASSQVVAGFEQYF. The CDR3 nucleotides read TGTGCCAGCAGCCAAGTTGTTGCGGGGTTCGAGCAGTACTTC.

This clone was seen just once. The chain recombines TRBV4-1 with TRBJ1-6; a possible D gene is TRBD1 (6 bases). CDR3 size: 15 residues. Trimming shortened V by 0 bases and J by 6 bases, and 9 bases separated the two germline ends. Per the germline V gene, CDR1 is MGHRA and CDR2 is YSYEKL. The CDR3 loop is CASSQDTGLNSPLHF. The CDR3 DNA follows: TGCGCCAGCAGCCAAGACACAGGGCTTAATTCACCCCTCCACTTT.

This clone was recorded a few times. The chain joins TRBV12-3 or TRBV12-4 to TRBJ1-1, with TRBD1 identical over 9 bases. V shed 5 bases and J 5 bases; nucleotides not matched to a gene: 3. The CDR3 has 13 residues. CDR3 region: CASSIQGATEAFF. DNA for the CDR3: TGTGCCAGCAGTATACAGGGGGCGACTGAAGCTTTCTTT.

The chain employs TRBV19 and TRBJ1-3; tentative D call: TRBD1 (6 bases). Trimming took off 5 bases at V and 1 base at J, with 15 bases between the two ends. The germline gives CDR1 LNHDA, CDR2 SQIVND (reference sequence). The length of the CDR3 is 16 residues. The CDR3 DNA is TGTGCCAGTAGTTCCTCCTCAGGGGTATCTGGAAACACCATATATTTT. As protein: CASSSSSGVSGNTIYF.

The chain has TRBV5-6 and TRBJ2-7; 9 bases map to TRBD1. This CDR3 is built from 14 residues. Germline-derived CDR1 and CDR2 are SGHDT and YYEEEE. The V and J ends lost 3 bases and 3 bases, in that order; junction bases with no gene match: 4. The CDR3 DNA reads TGTGCCAGCAGCTGGGGACAGGGAGGCTACGAGCAGTACTTC. Translating gives CASSWGQGGYEQYF.

V and J are TRBV5-1 and TRBJ1-1, with D perhaps matching TRBD1 (5 bases). Germline V gene sequence: CDR1 SGHRS, CDR2 YFSETQ. Trimming took 5 bases from V and 1 from J, leaving 9 bases between them. The CDR3 totals 13 residues. CDR3 coding DNA: TGCGCCAGCAGAGTCGGGGGGAACACTGAAGCTTTCTTT. This sequence encodes CASRVGGNTEAFF.

This chain connects TRBV4-3 to TRBJ2-3, with 9 bases matching TRBD2. The germline gives CDR1 LGHNA, CDR2 YSLEER. The CDR3 loop spans 15 amino acids. The ends lost 0 bases at V and 4 bases at J; junction bases unmatched: 2. The CDR3 here is CASSQEGTSPDTQYF. DNA of the CDR3: TGCGCCAGCAGCCAAGAAGGGACTAGCCCAGATACGCAGTATTTT.

This rearrangement joins TRBV11-3 to TRBJ1-1; D possibly corresponds to TRBD1 (5 bases). The CDR3 contains 15 residues. CDR1 and CDR2 (germline): SGHNT, YENEEA. V gave up 5 bases and J gave up 1 base, with 14 bases separating them. For the CDR3, the DNA is TGTGCCAGCAGCCCTATGGGGCAGGGGAACACTGAAGCTTTCTTT. Protein sequence: CASSPMGQGNTEAFF. The variable domain in full, completed from reference TRBV11-3 and TRBJ1-1, reads EAGVVQSPRYKIIEKKQPVAFWCNPISGHNTLYWYLQNLGQGPELLIRYENEEAVDDSQLPKDRFSAERLKGVDSTLKIQPAELGDSAVYLCASSPMGQGNTEAFFGQGTRLTVV.

CDR3 sequence (DNA): TGTGCCAGCTCACCAAATCCAGCGGTGAACACTGAAGCTTTCTTT. As protein: CASSPNPAVNTEAFF. V is TRBV18 and J is TRBJ1-1; D uncertain. The CDR3 covers 15 residues. Trimming cost V 2 bases and J 0 bases, with 10 bases left between them. The germline gives CDR1 KGHSH, CDR2 LQKENI.

The rearrangement links TRBV18 to TRBJ2-1; the match to TRBD2 covers 10 bases. Germline CDR1 KGHSH, CDR2 LQKENI. V shed 2 bases, J shed 7 bases, and the junction held 11 bases outside the gene matches. The CDR3 sequence is 17 residues long. The CDR3 nucleotides are TGTGCCAGCTCACCAAGCCCCGGGACTAGCGCCCAAAATGAGCAGTTCTTC. It yields the protein CASSPSPGTSAQNEQFF.

J is TRBJ2-3 and V is TRBV30; D is uncertain. This CDR3 comprises 14 residues. V lost 1 base to trimming and J lost 4 bases, with 12 bases between them. Per the germline V gene, CDR1 is GTSNPN and CDR2 is SVGIG (reference sequence). CDR3 in amino acids: CAWSAGGFADTQYF. CDR3 sequence (DNA): TGTGCCTGGAGTGCGGGTGGGTTTGCAGATACGCAGTATTTT. The complete variable domain, with remaining parts taken from reference TRBV30 and TRBJ2-3, reads SQTIHQWPATLVQPVGSPLSLECTVEGTSNPNLYWYRQAAGRGLQLLFYSVGIGQISSEVPQNLSASRPQDRQFILSSKKLLLSDSGFYLCAWSAGGFADTQYFGPGTRLTVL.

A single count supports this clone. V gene TRBV18 combines with J gene TRBJ2-5; 8 nucleotides match TRBD1. CDR1 is KGHSH, CDR2 LQKENI, per germline. With V trimmed by 3 bases and J by 4 bases, 1 base remained unmatched. The CDR3 sequence is 13 residues long. For the CDR3, the DNA is TGTGCCAGCTCACCCACAGGGGGAGAGACCCAGTACTTC. Protein sequence: CASSPTGGETQYF.

The rearrangement uses TRBV20-1 and TRBJ2-1, with 14 bases that match TRBD2. The germline gives CDR1 DFQATT, CDR2 SNEGSKA (reference sequence). J lost 8 bases, V lost 3 bases, and 6 bases had no gene match. This CDR3 has 15 amino acids. The CDR3 is CSASMTSGGVDEQFF. CDR3 nucleotides: TGCAGTGCTAGTATGACTAGCGGGGGGGTTGATGAGCAGTTCTTC.

CDR3 in DNA: TGTGCCAGCAGCTACAGGGGGCGTAACGAGCAGTACTTC. This translates into CASSYRGRNEQYF. The chain has TRBV7-2 and TRBJ2-7; 9 bases fit TRBD1. Germline CDR1 is SGHTA and CDR2 is FQGNSA. This CDR3 spans 13 amino acids. The junction had 3 bases not matched to a gene; V was cut back by 4 bases and J by 5 bases.

V usage is TRBV7-8 and J usage is TRBJ2-7, with unresolved D. Germline lookup yields CDR1 SGHVS and CDR2 FQNEAQ. Trimming took off 3 bases at V and 3 bases at J, with 6 bases between the two ends. The CDR3 consists of 12 residues. Here the CDR3 DNA reads TGTGCCAGCAGCTTTTCAGGCTACGAGCAGTACTTC. This codes for CASSFSGYEQYF.

This rearrangement joins TRBV5-4 to TRBJ2-3, with TRBD2 identical over 7 bases. The CDR3 is made up of 15 amino acids. Trimming at V came to 4 bases and at J to 2 bases, leaving 7 bases not matched to a gene. Germline-derived CDR1 and CDR2 are SGHNT and YYREEE (reference sequence). The CDR3 here is CASSRRDYSTDTQYF. CDR3 DNA sequence: TGTGCCAGCAGCCGAAGGGACTATTCCACAGATACGCAGTATTTT. The full variable domain, in which reference TRBV5-4 and TRBJ2-3 provide the parts outside the CDR3, is ETGVTQSPTHLIKTRGQQVTLRCSSQSGHNTVSWYQQALGQGPQFIFQYYREEENGRGNFPPRFSGLQFPNYSSELNVNALELDDSALYLCASSRRDYSTDTQYFGPGTRLTVL.

The chain couples TRBV30 to TRBJ1-5; D remains ambiguous. Trimming took 0 bases from V and 9 from J, leaving 9 bases between them. Germline V CDR1 and CDR2: GTSNPN, SVGIG (reference sequence). The CDR3 loop spans 12 amino acids. CDR3 amino acids: CAWSVAFSPQHF. CDR3 bases: TGTGCCTGGAGTGTAGCCTTTTCGCCCCAGCATTTT.

The CDR3 sequence is CASRDRGLSSYEQYF. CDR3 in DNA: TGTGCCAGCAGGGACAGGGGCCTAAGCTCCTACGAGCAGTACTTC. V gene TRBV6-5 combines with J gene TRBJ2-7, with TRBD1 matching over 9 bases. CDR1 is MNHEY and CDR2 is SVGAGI in the germline V gene. This CDR3 is built from 15 residues. V shed 6 bases and J 0 bases; nucleotides not matched to a gene: 6.

This clone came up a few times. This sequence joins TRBV30 and TRBJ2-2; tentative D call: TRBD1 (6 bases). Germline V CDR1 and CDR2: GTSNPN, SVGIG (reference sequence). The V gene lost 4 bases and the J gene lost 2 bases, with 17 bases spanning the gap. The CDR3 runs to 16 residues. The CDR3 reads CAWNPNQGLNTGELFF. The CDR3 DNA is TGTGCCTGGAATCCCAATCAGGGGTTAAACACCGGGGAGCTGTTTTTT.

The gene calls are TRBV19 and TRBJ1-2, with 7 bases fitting TRBD1. The CDR3 has 15 amino acids. In germline, CDR1 is LNHDA, CDR2 SQIVND (reference sequence). Trimming took 1 base from V and 2 from J; bases not matched to a gene: 4. The DNA for the CDR3 is TGTGCCAGTAGTATAGGAGGACAGGACAACTATGGCTACACCTTC. It codes for CASSIGGQDNYGYTF.

This chain joins TRBV11-2 and TRBJ2-5, with no clear D. CDR3 size: 14 residues. Germline V gives CDR1 SGHAT, CDR2 FQNNGV. Trimming took 6 bases from V and 0 from J, leaving 11 bases between them. The CDR3 nucleotides read TGTGCCAGCAGTTCTCGACGGGACCAAGAGACCCAGTACTTC. Translating gives CASSSRRDQETQYF.